The present entry profiles one T cell receptor beta chain with its context. The authors reverse transcribed 0.5 to 1 ug RNA with random hexamers. A single record per CDR3 protein comes from TCRdb applying MiXCR to the immunoSEQ multiplex PCR reads. Among under 200,000 distinct CDR3 sequences listed, 91% were seen once. These data originate in a study of CD8 T cells in Susac syndrome. Germline V lookup: CDR1 MGHRA, CDR2 YSYEKL. Trimming took off 2 bases at V and 4 bases at J, with 14 bases between the two ends. The CDR3 totals 15 residues. The chain recombines TRBV4-1 with TRBJ1-1; D ambiguous. This receptor was obtained from a human donor with Susac syndrome. The sequenced material came from CD4+ T cells from PBMCs. CDR3 nucleotides: TGCGCCAGCAGCCAATGGAGGGCGCGTTCCACTGAAGCTTTCTTT. This translates into CASSQWRARSTEAFF.